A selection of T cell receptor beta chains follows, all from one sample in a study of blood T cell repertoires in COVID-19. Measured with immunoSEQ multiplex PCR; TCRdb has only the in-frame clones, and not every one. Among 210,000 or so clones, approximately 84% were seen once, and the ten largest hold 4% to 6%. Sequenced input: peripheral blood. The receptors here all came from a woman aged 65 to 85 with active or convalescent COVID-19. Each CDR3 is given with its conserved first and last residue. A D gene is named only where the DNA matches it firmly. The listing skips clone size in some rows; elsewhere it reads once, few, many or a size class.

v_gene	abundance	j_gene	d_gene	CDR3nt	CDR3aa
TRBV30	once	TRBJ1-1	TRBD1	TGTGCCTGGAGTGCCCCGGGACAGGGGGCTGTTACTGAAGCTTTCTTT	CAWSAPGQGAVTEAFF
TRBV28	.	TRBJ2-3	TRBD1	TGTGCCAGCAGTTTAATTGGCAAGGGACAGCTTCTAGATACGCAGTATTTT	CASSLIGKGQLLDTQYF
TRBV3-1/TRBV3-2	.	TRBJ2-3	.	TGTGCCAGCAGCCAAGACGTCCGGGAGTACACAGATACGCAGTATTTT	CASSQDVREYTDTQYF
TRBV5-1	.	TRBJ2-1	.	TGCGCCAGCAGCTCCGAACCTACCTACAATGAGCAGTTCTTC	CASSSEPTYNEQFF
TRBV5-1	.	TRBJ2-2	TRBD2	TGCGCCAGCAGCTTGGGACTAGCGGGGGGAAGCGGCGGGGAGCTGTTTTTT	CASSLGLAGGSGGELFF
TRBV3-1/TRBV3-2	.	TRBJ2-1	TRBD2	TGTGCCAGCAGCCACGGGGGGTCCCTTTTAACCAATGAGCAGTTCTTC	CASSHGGSLLTNEQFF
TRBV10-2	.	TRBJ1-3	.	TGCGCCAGCAGTGAGCCAAGAGGGACAAAGTATAGCCTTAGCTCTGGAAACACCATATATTTT	CASSEPRGTKYSLSSGNTIYF
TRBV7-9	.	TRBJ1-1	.	TGTGCCAGCAGCGCGCAGGGGCCGAACACTGAAGCTTTCTTT	CASSAQGPNTEAFF
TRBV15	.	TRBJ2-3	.	TGTGCCACCAGCAAGACTCCTGCAGATACGCAGTATTTT	CATSKTPADTQYF
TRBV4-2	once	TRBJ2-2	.	TGTGCCAGCAGCCAGCTAGGAGGTCGTGCCGGGGAGCTGTTTTTT	CASSQLGGRAGELFF
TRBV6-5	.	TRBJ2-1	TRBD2	TGTGCCAGCAGTTACGGGCGGGAGGAGGGTAGTGAGCAGTTCTTC	CASSYGREEGSEQFF
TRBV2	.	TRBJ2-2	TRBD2	TGTGCCAGCAAAGGGACTAGCGGGACCGGGGAGCTGTTTTTT	CASKGTSGTGELFF
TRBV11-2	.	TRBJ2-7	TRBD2	TGTGCCAGCAGCAGCCGGGGGACTAGCGGGGGGTCCTACGAGCAGTACTTC	CASSSRGTSGGSYEQYF
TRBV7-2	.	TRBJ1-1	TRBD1	TGTGCCAGCAGCCGGACAGGGGGGACTGAAGCTTTCTTT	CASSRTGGTEAFF
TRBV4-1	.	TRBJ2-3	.	TGCGCCAGCAGCCAACTAGCCCTGTCAGATACGCAGTATTTT	CASSQLALSDTQYF
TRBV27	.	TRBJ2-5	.	TGTGCCAGCAGTTTCCTGAGGGAGGAGACCCAGTACTTC	CASSFLREETQYF
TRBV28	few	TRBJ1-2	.	TGTGCCAGAGGATGGGAGGGGCATTCTAACTATGGCTACACCTTC	CARGWEGHSNYGYTF
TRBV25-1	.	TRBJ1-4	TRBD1	TGTGCCAGCACCCTCGGGACAGGAGGGGAAAAACTGTTTTTT	CASTLGTGGEKLFF
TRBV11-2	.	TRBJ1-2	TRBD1	TGTGCCAGCAGCTTCGGACAGGGGGTCGCTAACTATGGCTACACCTTC	CASSFGQGVANYGYTF
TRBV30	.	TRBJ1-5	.	TGTGCCTGGAGTTCCCTTGGCAATCAGCCCCAGCATTTT	CAWSSLGNQPQHF
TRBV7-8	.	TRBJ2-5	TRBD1	TGTGCCAGCAGCACTCGGGGACAGGGTAAAGAGACCCAGTACTTC	CASSTRGQGKETQYF
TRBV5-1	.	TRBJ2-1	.	TGCGCCAGCAGCTTGGGGCAGTACAATGAGCAGTTCTTC	CASSLGQYNEQFF
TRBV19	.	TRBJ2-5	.	TGTGCCAGTAGTATGACAGGACGTGAAGAGACCCAGTACTTC	CASSMTGREETQYF
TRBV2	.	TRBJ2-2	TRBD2	TGTGCCAGCAGGTCTCCGGGAGGCGTTTCGAACACCGGGGAGCTGTTTTTT	CASRSPGGVSNTGELFF
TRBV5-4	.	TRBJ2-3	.	TGTGCCAGCAGCTTGGGGGGGGGCGAGGGCACAGATACGCAGTATTTT	CASSLGGGEGTDTQYF
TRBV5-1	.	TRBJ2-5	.	TGCGCCAGCAGCTTGGTCGGAGGCCTAGTGGAGACCCAGTACTTC	CASSLVGGLVETQYF
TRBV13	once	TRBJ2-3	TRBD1	TGTGCCAGCAGCTTCAGGGGGACGAGGGATACGCAGTATTTT	CASSFRGTRDTQYF
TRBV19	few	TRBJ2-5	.	TGTGCCAGTAAGGAGGGAGGGGGGGGAGAGACCCAGTACTTC	CASKEGGGGETQYF
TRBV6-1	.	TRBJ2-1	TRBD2	TGTGCCAGCAGTGAGACCGGACTAGGTTACAATGAGCAGTTCTTC	CASSETGLGYNEQFF
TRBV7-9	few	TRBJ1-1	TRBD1	TGTGCCAGCAGCTTAGCCTCTGGGACAGGGCGCTTTCAGGCTTTCTTT	CASSLASGTGRFQAFF
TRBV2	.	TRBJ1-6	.	TGTGCCAGCAGTCCGAACGGGGGGCCAGATTCACCCCTCCACTTT	CASSPNGGPDSPLHF
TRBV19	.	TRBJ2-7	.	TGTGCCAGTAGCACGGGATTTCGGGAGCAGTACTTC	CASSTGFREQYF
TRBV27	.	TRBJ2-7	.	TGTGCCAGCAGACTACTTGGGTACAATAGCTACGAGCAGTACTTC	CASRLLGYNSYEQYF
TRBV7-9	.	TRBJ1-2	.	TGTGCCAGCAGCTTAGCCCGGACAGACTATGGCTACACCTTC	CASSLARTDYGYTF
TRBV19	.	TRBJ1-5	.	TGTGCCAGTAGGCTGATGAGGGCCCAGTATCAGCCCCAGCATTTT	CASRLMRAQYQPQHF
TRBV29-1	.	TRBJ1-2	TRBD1	TGCAGCGTTGAAGATCGGGACAGGCGAAACTATGGCTACACCTTC	CSVEDRDRRNYGYTF
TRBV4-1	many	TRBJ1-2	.	TGCGCCAGCAGCCAAGGGGCAGGGATGGCCTCCTATGGCTACACCTTC	CASSQGAGMASYGYTF
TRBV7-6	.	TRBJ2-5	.	TGTGCCAGCAGCTCCGGGACAATCTCTCAAGAGACCCAGTACTTC	CASSSGTISQETQYF
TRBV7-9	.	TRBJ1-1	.	TGTGCCAGCAGCCTCCTCGTTACGTCGGGCACTGAAGCTTTCTTT	CASSLLVTSGTEAFF
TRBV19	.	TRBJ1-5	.	TGTGCCAGTAGTATTAGGGGCGAGCAGCCCCAGCATTTT	CASSIRGEQPQHF
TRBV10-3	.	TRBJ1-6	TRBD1	TGTGCCACACAGGGACAGGGAGACTCACCCCTCCACTTT	CATQGQGDSPLHF
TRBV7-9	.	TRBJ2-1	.	TGTGCCAGCAGCTTTACTTCTTACAATGAGCAGTTCTTC	CASSFTSYNEQFF
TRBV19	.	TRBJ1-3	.	TGTGCCAGTAGCACAGGGAGCTCTGGAAACACCATATATTTT	CASSTGSSGNTIYF
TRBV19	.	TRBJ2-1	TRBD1	TGTGCCAGTCAACCCGGGACAGGGGCGCGTAATGAGCAGTTCTTC	CASQPGTGARNEQFF
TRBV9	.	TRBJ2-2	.	TGTGCCAGCAGCGGCTTGGTGGGAGAGCACGTCGGGGAGCTGTTTTTT	CASSGLVGEHVGELFF
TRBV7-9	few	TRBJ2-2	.	TGTGCCAGCAGTCCCACAGGAAGGTACACCGGGGAGCTGTTTTTT	CASSPTGRYTGELFF
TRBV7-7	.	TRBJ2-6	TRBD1	TGTGCTAGCAGCTCCGGGACAGGGGGGTCTGGGGCCAACGTCCTGACTTTC	CASSSGTGGSGANVLTF
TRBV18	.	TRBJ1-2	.	TGTGCCAGCTCACCCAGCCCTCGGGGAGTATATGGCTACACCTTC	CASSPSPRGVYGYTF
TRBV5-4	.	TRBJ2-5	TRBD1	TGTGCCAGCAGTTTACAGGGGGCCCCTCGAGAGACCCAGTACTTC	CASSLQGAPRETQYF
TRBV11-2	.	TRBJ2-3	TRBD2	TGTGCCAGCAGCCTACCCCTTGCGGGAGGGAGCACAGATACGCAGTATTTT	CASSLPLAGGSTDTQYF